This TCR beta chain appears in the sequencing data of a study of cytomegalovirus exposure and HLA in healthy donors. Germline V gene lookup returns CDR1 SEHNR and CDR2 FQNEAQ (reference sequence). CDR3 length equals 15 residues. Trimming at V came to 4 bases and at J to 6 bases, leaving 8 bases not matched to a gene. In its sample, this clone was seen a few times. Use of 60 Vbeta and 13 Jbeta primers characterized the PCR. Using immunoSEQ multiplex PCR, the repertoire was profiled, and TCRdb retains in-frame clones only, with some absent. This table holds around 74,000 clones, 79% found once. The sequence derives from a man aged 30-40 years in good health and CMV-seronegative. Material: PBMCs. The chain joins TRBV7-9 to TRBJ2-1; 8 positions agree with TRBD1. The CDR3 loop is CASSYGQGPSNEQFF. CDR3 DNA: TGTGCCAGCAGCTATGGACAGGGCCCCTCCAATGAGCAGTTCTTC. The full variable domain, rest sourced from reference TRBV7-9 and TRBJ2-1, is DTGVSQNPRHKITKRGQNVTFRCDPISEHNRLYWYRQTLGQGPEFLTYFQNEAQLEKSRLLSDRFSAERPKGSFSTLEIQRTEQGDSAMYLCASSYGQGPSNEQFFGPGTRLTVL.